Listed below are T cell receptor beta chains from one sample, sequenced in a study of CD8+ T cells in alopecia areata. The data were produced by immunoSEQ multiplex PCR, yet TCRdb's version contains in-frame clones alone and is incomplete. The sample has roughly 190,000 clones; about three fifths are singletons. Sequencing used CD4+ T cells sorted from blood, obtained at week 24, from a patient treated with tofacitinib. The source of these receptors is a human donor with alopecia areata. The CDR3 runs from the conserved cysteine through the conserved F or W. Fields, in order: CDR3 length, V gene, clone size, D gene, J gene, CDR3 protein, CDR3 DNA. The D gene is left open where the match is weak. A clone size is listed for some rows: how often the clone was seen (once, few, many), or a class if it is expanded.

17,TRBV25-1,.,.,TRBJ1-6,CASSEYGLERYNSPLHF,TGTGCCAGCAGTGAATACGGGCTCGAGCGATATAATTCACCCCTCCACTTT
12,TRBV29-1,.,.,TRBJ2-3,CSVAQPTDTQYF,TGCAGCGTTGCACAGCCCACAGATACGCAGTATTTT
15,TRBV30,.,.,TRBJ2-3,CAWNPTGKLTDTQYF,TGTGCCTGGAATCCTACAGGGAAGCTTACAGATACGCAGTATTTT
14,TRBV30,.,TRBD1,TRBJ2-1,CAGSPGQGSREQFF,TGTGCCGGGTCCCCGGGACAGGGTTCACGGGAGCAGTTCTTC
13,TRBV30,.,.,TRBJ1-2,CAWTPRANYGYTF,TGTGCCTGGACGCCAAGAGCTAACTATGGCTACACCTTC
14,TRBV15,.,.,TRBJ2-6,CATNTASGANVLTF,TGTGCCACTAACACCGCGTCTGGGGCCAACGTCCTGACTTTC
15,TRBV9,once,TRBD1,TRBJ1-5,CASSPTGVSNQPQHF,TGTGCCAGCAGTCCGACAGGGGTTAGCAATCAGCCCCAGCATTTT
16,TRBV30,.,.,TRBJ1-5,CAWNRPRDDRNQPQHF,TGTGCCTGGAATCGACCCAGGGATGATCGCAATCAGCCCCAGCATTTT
12,TRBV6-5,.,.,TRBJ1-5,CASGGIGQPQHF,TGTGCCAGCGGGGGGATTGGACAGCCCCAGCATTTT
13,TRBV7-9,few,.,TRBJ2-2,CASSLAEYGELFF,TGTGCCAGCAGCTTGGCAGAATACGGGGAGCTGTTTTTT
15,TRBV2,.,.,TRBJ1-6,CASSDSSGGNSPLHF,TGTGCCAGCAGTGATTCTTCGGGGGGTAACTCACCCCTCCACTTT
14,TRBV30,once,.,TRBJ1-5,CAWSYPAGGQPQHF,TGTGCCTGGAGTTACCCAGCGGGCGGTCAGCCCCAGCATTTT
12,TRBV7-7,.,.,TRBJ2-3,CASSLPGDTQYF,TGTGCCAGCAGCCTACCGGGAGATACGCAGTATTTT
11,TRBV29-1,.,.,TRBJ2-2,CSVGGPGELFF,TGCAGCGTTGGGGGGCCTGGGGAGCTGTTTTTT
12,TRBV9,.,.,TRBJ2-5,CASSSSMETQYF,TGTGCCAGCAGCTCCAGCATGGAGACCCAGTACTTC
13,TRBV7-3,.,.,TRBJ1-6,CASSLTPGTPLHF,TGTGCCAGCAGCTTAACCCCGGGGACACCCCTCCACTTT
14,TRBV6-6,few,TRBD1,TRBJ2-1,CASITGTGSRGQFF,TGTGCCAGCATCACCGGGACAGGGTCGCGAGGGCAGTTCTTC
12,TRBV30,once,.,TRBJ1-1,CAWSRLNTEAFF,TGTGCCTGGAGTCGGTTGAACACTGAAGCTTTCTTT
11,TRBV27,.,.,TRBJ2-7,CASQDSGDTQF,TGTGCCAGCCAGGATTCAGGGGACACTCAATTC
13,TRBV15,.,TRBD1,TRBJ2-7,CATSRRTGAEQYF,TGTGCCACCAGCAGGAGGACAGGGGCCGAGCAGTACTTC
14,TRBV27,.,.,TRBJ1-1,CASSFRMIDREAFF,TGTGCCAGCAGTTTTCGAATGATTGACAGGGAAGCTTTCTTT
11,TRBV2,.,.,TRBJ2-1,CASSLYNEQFF,TGTGCCAGCAGCCTTTACAATGAGCAGTTCTTC
12,TRBV30,.,.,TRBJ1-2,CAWNTENYGYTF,TGTGCCTGGAACACAGAAAACTATGGCTACACCTTC
14,TRBV5-1,.,TRBD2,TRBJ2-5,CASSEAGGEETQYF,TGCGCCAGCAGCGAGGCGGGGGGTGAAGAGACCCAGTACTTC
14,TRBV29-1,once,TRBD1,TRBJ2-7,CSVGMGTGKYEQYF,TGCAGCGTTGGAATGGGGACAGGGAAGTACGAGCAGTACTTC
14,TRBV5-1,.,.,TRBJ2-7,CASSSGPGSYEQYF,TGCGCCAGCAGCTCCGGACCAGGTAGCTACGAGCAGTACTTC
13,TRBV15,.,.,TRBJ1-5,CATAGGRNQPQHF,TGTGCAACCGCGGGGGGCCGCAATCAGCCCCAGCATTTT
14,TRBV18,few,TRBD1,TRBJ1-4,CASSQQGMDEKLFF,TGTGCCAGCTCACAACAGGGGATGGATGAAAAACTGTTTTTT
15,TRBV5-4,.,TRBD2,TRBJ2-1,CASSLAGRGGSEQFF,TGTGCCAGCAGCTTGGCCGGGCGGGGGGGCTCTGAGCAGTTCTTC
14,TRBV2,.,.,TRBJ2-7,CASLRPGRTIEQYF,TGTGCCAGCCTACGACCGGGGCGGACCATCGAGCAGTACTTC
13,TRBV18,.,.,TRBJ1-5,CASSPNRDQPQHF,TGTGCCAGCTCACCAAACAGGGATCAGCCCCAGCATTTT
11,TRBV2,.,.,TRBJ2-7,CASRLTQEQYF,TGTGCCAGCAGACTAACCCAGGAGCAGTACTTC
15,TRBV4-1,once,TRBD2,TRBJ2-7,CASSQEGGSSYEQYF,TGCGCCAGCAGCCAAGAGGGCGGGAGCTCCTACGAGCAGTACTTC
16,TRBV9,.,.,TRBJ2-1,CASSVETESFHNEQFF,TGTGCCAGCAGCGTAGAGACGGAATCCTTCCACAATGAGCAGTTCTTC
15,TRBV5-1,once,.,TRBJ1-6,CASSFGGQSASPLHF,TGCGCCAGCAGCTTCGGAGGACAGTCGGCCTCACCCCTCCACTTT
15,TRBV29-1,once,TRBD2,TRBJ2-5,CSVEETSLYQETQYF,TGCAGCGTTGAGGAGACTAGCCTCTATCAAGAGACCCAGTACTTC
11,TRBV29-1,few,.,TRBJ1-1,CSVVPETEAFF,TGCAGCGTTGTGCCGGAAACTGAAGCTTTCTTT
11,TRBV19,once,.,TRBJ2-1,CASSNTAEQFF,TGTGCCAGTAGTAACACCGCTGAGCAGTTCTTC
14,TRBV5-1,.,.,TRBJ1-2,CASSSDEWNYGYTF,TGCGCCAGCAGCTCGGACGAGTGGAACTATGGCTACACCTTC